This T cell receptor (beta chain) was retrieved from a study of metastatic and nonmetastatic thyroid tumors (dated by TCRdb to 2018 to 2021). Study-wide context: For patients with malignant and with benign thyroid disease, the researchers compared repertoires between peripheral blood samples and tumor or nodule tissue samples. General findings and caveats noted by the study authors: In both blood and tumor samples, TCR beta diversity was reported to be significantly higher in malignant tumors than in benign nodules.

The method behind the library was PCR. The sequencer was an Illumina HiSeq 4000. High-throughput sequencing was used to profile the CDR3 region of the TCR beta-chain in every patient. From the authors' description of their analysis: The researchers built a classifier to tell apart papillary thyroid cancer patients with distant metastasis, based on CDR3 differences among clinicopathological groups. The Shannon index was used to measure repertoire diversity, and the Morisita-Horn index was used to measure how similar tumor and blood repertoires were. In-frame beta chains were kept once TCRdb had trimmed the public reads at Q25 with fastp and called clones with MiXCR. TCRdb's processing, not the study's, gives the V and J calls here. The sample profile shows under 50,000 clones; approximately 17% of them were found once. The ten largest clones take up roughly an eighth of the sample. This clone was detected ten times or more. This receptor's antigen is unknown. Per-base quality was not reported, and no clone a single base away is much larger than it.

Before undergoing thyroid surgery, none of the patients had been given any kind of treatment. Patient clinical samples collected from about 2011 to 2018 were retrospectively analysed using T-cell receptor beta sequencing. Unmatched junction bases come to 8, with V trimmed by 6 bases and J by 5 bases. The CDR3, from cysteine to phenylalanine, totals 14 residues. Only the CDR3 region is kept as DNA, spanning 42 bases read in frame from base 1. The clonotype was recovered from a female donor with papillary thyroid cancer or a benign thyroid nodule (not recorded which). Some clones in this sample may be carry-over from other donors' samples. The chain was built from TRBV12-3 or TRBV12-4 and TRBJ1-1, and 8 junctional nucleotides match TRBD1. Source material: tumor tissue. The CDR3 region reads CASSPQGVRTEAFF. The sequenced DNA: TGTGCCAGCAGCCCACAGGGGGTTAGGACTGAAGCTTTCTTT.